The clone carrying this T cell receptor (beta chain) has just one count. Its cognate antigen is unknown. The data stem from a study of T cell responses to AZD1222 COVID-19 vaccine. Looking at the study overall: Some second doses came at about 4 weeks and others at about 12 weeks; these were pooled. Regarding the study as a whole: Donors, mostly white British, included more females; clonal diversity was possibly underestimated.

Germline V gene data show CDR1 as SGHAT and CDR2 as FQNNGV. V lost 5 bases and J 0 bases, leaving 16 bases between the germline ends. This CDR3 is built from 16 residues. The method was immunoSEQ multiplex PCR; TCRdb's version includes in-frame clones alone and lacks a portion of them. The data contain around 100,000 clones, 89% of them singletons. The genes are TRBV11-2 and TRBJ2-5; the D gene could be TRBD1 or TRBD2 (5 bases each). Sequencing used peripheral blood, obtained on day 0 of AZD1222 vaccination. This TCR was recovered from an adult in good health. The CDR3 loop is CASSSRGLSHQETQYF. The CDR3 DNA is TGTGCCAGCAGCAGCCGGGGCCTATCCCACCAAGAGACCCAGTACTTC.